Below are 17 T cell receptor beta chains sequenced from a single sample in a study of radiotherapy plus CTLA-4 blockade in lung cancer. The data were produced by immunoSEQ multiplex PCR, yet TCRdb's version contains in-frame clones alone and is incomplete. The sample has 78,000 or so clones; more than 85% are singletons. The sample was peripheral blood, taken from a patient treated with radiotherapy plus ipilimumab. Every receptor here comes from a human donor with non-small cell lung cancer who had stable disease on radiotherapy plus ipilimumab.

The chain uses TRBV9 and TRBJ2-2, with D perhaps given as TRBD1 or TRBD2 (5 bases each). The length of the CDR3 is 16 residues. V lost 0 bases and J lost 8, with 17 bases in between. In germline, CDR1 is SGDLS, CDR2 YYNGEE. The CDR3 nucleotides read TGTGCCAGCAGCGTAGAGGGACCCCCGAGAAGGGGGGAGCTGTTTTTT. Translated: CASSVEGPPRRGELFF.

CDR3 sequence (DNA): TGCGCCAGCAGCTTGCTAGCGGGACAGAATGAGCAGTTCTTC. Amino acid sequence: CASSLLAGQNEQFF. The rearrangement links TRBV5-1 to TRBJ2-1; the match to TRBD2 covers 9 bases. The trim removed 1 base at V and 7 bases at J, leaving 3 bases unmatched. This CDR3 is built from 14 residues. Germline CDR1 and CDR2: SGHRS and YFSETQ.

This clone has only one observation. V usage is TRBV27 and J usage is TRBJ1-5, with D possibly being TRBD1 (5 bases). CDR3 size: 15 residues. Germline-derived CDR1 and CDR2 are MNHEY and SMNVEV (reference sequence). Trimming removed 7 bases from V and 4 bases from J, with 17 bases in between. CDR3 nucleotides: TGTGCCAGCAAGCCAGGGTGGGCCTTTAATCAGCCCCAGCATTTT. Amino acid sequence: CASKPGWAFNQPQHF.

The chain employs TRBV18 and TRBJ2-7, with TRBD1 matching 12 bases. The CDR3 is 17 residues long. V trimming: 6 bases; J trimming: 6 bases; junction bases outside the gene matches: 15. CDR1 is KGHSH, CDR2 LQKENI, per germline. The CDR3 sequence is CASSLAGTGGQIGEQYF. Here the CDR3 DNA reads TGTGCCAGCTCGCTAGCCGGGACAGGGGGCCAGATAGGCGAGCAGTACTTC.

This sequence joins TRBV27 and TRBJ1-4, with 7 bases lining up with TRBD1. Germline loops: CDR1 MNHEY, CDR2 SMNVEV (reference sequence). V was pared by 8 bases and J by 2 bases, with 5 bases of the junction left unmatched. The CDR3 covers 14 residues. In DNA, the CDR3 is TGTGCCAGCGCCTACAGGGGTACTAATGAAAAACTGTTTTTT. As protein: CASAYRGTNEKLFF.

This clone has just one count. The gene calls are TRBV2 and TRBJ1-3, with D maybe TRBD1 (6 bases). V lost 7 bases and J lost 4, with 14 bases in between. Per germline, CDR1 SNHLY and CDR2 FYNNEI. This CDR3 is built from 14 residues. As DNA, the CDR3 is TGTGCCAGCACCTTCACAGGGTCGGGAAACACCATATATTTT. The encoded protein is CASTFTGSGNTIYF.

This chain joins TRBV7-9 and TRBJ2-7, with TRBD1 matching over 9 bases. There are 16 residues in the CDR3. CDR1 and CDR2 from the germline V gene are SEHNR and FQNEAQ (reference sequence). Germline trimming cut 5 bases from V and 6 bases from J; bases unmatched to any gene: 14. The CDR3 sequence: CASSPPVGTGRAEQYF. The CDR3 DNA sequence: TGTGCCAGCAGCCCGCCCGTGGGGACAGGGAGGGCCGAGCAGTACTTC.

The V call is TRBV6-5, the J call TRBJ1-1; no firm D call. This CDR3 has 13 residues. The V gene's germline CDR1 is MNHEY and CDR2 SVGAGI. The V end lost 5 bases, the J end lost 3 bases, and 10 bases lay between the germline ends. CDR3: CASSPYGDTEAFF. CDR3 nucleotide sequence: TGTGCCAGCAGTCCCTATGGAGACACTGAAGCTTTCTTT.

The chain couples TRBV29-1 to TRBJ1-2; D is unresolved. The CDR3 runs to 12 residues. Germline CDR1 is SQVTM and CDR2 is ANQGSEA. The CDR3 region has the DNA TGCACGACCAGAGAGGGCGCTCATGGCTACACCTTC. Its protein product is CTTREGAHGYTF.

J is TRBJ2-3 and V is TRBV7-3; tentatively, D is TRBD2 (6 bases). The CDR3 is 15 residues long. Germline V gene data show CDR1 as SGHTA and CDR2 as FQGTGA. V gave up 1 base and J gave up 2 bases, with 10 bases separating them. CDR3 amino acids: CASSLNRDFTDTQYF. CDR3 in DNA: TGTGCCAGCAGCTTAAATCGGGACTTCACAGATACGCAGTATTTT.

The V and J genes are TRBV7-3 and TRBJ2-3; 10 bases agree with TRBD2. Germline values: CDR1 SGHTA, CDR2 FQGTGA. V trimming: 5 bases; J trimming: 2 bases; junction bases outside the gene matches: 10. There are 17 residues in the CDR3. CDR3 amino acids: CASSPTGLAAYTDTQYF. Written as DNA, the CDR3 is TGTGCCAGCAGCCCGACCGGACTAGCGGCGTACACAGATACGCAGTATTTT.

This clone appeared a few times. This chain's CDR3 is CASSPSTEKLFF. For the CDR3, the DNA is TGTGCCAGCTCACCCAGCACTGAAAAACTGTTTTTT. The chain carries TRBV18 and TRBJ1-4, with unresolved D. Germline V gene lookup returns CDR1 KGHSH and CDR2 LQKENI. Trimming took 3 bases from V and 7 from J, leaving 6 bases between them. This CDR3 contains 12 residues.

The CDR3 nucleotides read TGCGCCAGCAGCTTGGACGGAGATACGCAGTATTTT. Its protein product is CASSLDGDTQYF. The rearrangement links TRBV5-1 to TRBJ2-3; D unclear. The germline V gene encodes CDR1 SGHRS and CDR2 YFSETQ. The V and J ends lost 0 bases and 5 bases respectively, with 4 bases between them. The CDR3 is 12 amino acids.

Note on this clone: The sample has other DNA sequences that encode this CDR3 too. The genes are TRBV5-1 and TRBJ2-6, with 9 bases aligning to TRBD1. Trimming removed 0 bases from V and 2 bases from J; junction bases left unmatched: 0. This CDR3 spans 16 amino acids. The germline V gene encodes CDR1 SGHRS and CDR2 YFSETQ. CDR3: CASSLGQGAGANVLTF. The CDR3 nucleotides read TGCGCCAGCAGCTTGGGACAGGGGGCTGGGGCCAACGTCCTGACTTTC.

CDR3 DNA: TGTGCCAGCAGCTTACGTGCCACCGGGGAGCTGTTTTTT. Its translation: CASSLRATGELFF. V is TRBV7-6 and J is TRBJ2-2; D is uncertain. The CDR3 spans 13 residues. V gave up 2 bases and J gave up 4 bases, with 5 bases separating them. The V gene's germline CDR1 is SGHVS and CDR2 FNYEAQ.

The gene calls are TRBV7-9 and TRBJ2-7; D perhaps matches TRBD2 (5 bases). Trimming stripped 1 base from V and 7 bases from J, with 17 bases between. This CDR3 spans 15 amino acids. The germline gives CDR1 SEHNR, CDR2 FQNEAQ (reference sequence). The CDR3 reads CASSLGALGGKEQYF. CDR3 nucleotides: TGTGCCAGCAGCTTAGGAGCTCTAGGAGGAAAAGAGCAGTACTTC.

The gene calls are TRBV2 and TRBJ2-1; 9 nucleotides match TRBD2. Trimming at V came to 2 bases and at J to 1 base, leaving 3 bases not matched to a gene. The CDR3 consists of 16 residues. Germline CDR1 and CDR2: SNHLY and FYNNEI. The CDR3 is CASSELAGGSYNEQFF. CDR3 DNA sequence: TGTGCCAGCAGTGAATTGGCGGGGGGGTCCTACAATGAGCAGTTCTTC.